This T cell receptor (beta chain) was documented in a study of cytomegalovirus exposure and HLA in healthy donors. Overall study findings and caveats: Cytomegalovirus status, reportedly, was diagnosed with high specificity and sensitivity by the classifier. Subsequent analysis revealed that first-cohort TCR clusters tended to co-occur in the 120 or so validation repertoires. The authors enumerated roughly 160 TCR beta chains as linked to cytomegalovirus. Among TCR sequences, most were rare, though some public TCRs appeared in many donors.

Germline-derived CDR1 and CDR2 are SQVTM and ANQGSEA. V was clipped by 5 bases and J by 3 bases, with 10 bases between them. This CDR3 has 12 amino acids. The protocol was immunoSEQ multiplex PCR, while the TCRdb copy is restricted to in-frame clones and leaves out a portion. The sample shows 130,000 or so clones, 85% to 90% of them seen only once. As regards this clone: Its specificity is unknown.

V usage is TRBV29-1 and J usage is TRBJ1-2, with D unresolved. The material sequenced was PBMCs. The source is a woman between 18 and 29 years old in good health and CMV-seronegative. As DNA, the CDR3 is TGCAGCGTTATAGCGGGGTACTATGGCTACACCTTC. Protein product: CSVIAGYYGYTF.